This T cell receptor beta chain was obtained from a study of CD8 T cells in ankylosing spondylitis (TCRdb year 2017). Broadly, across the study: The study profiled T cell receptor beta repertoires in healthy donors and ankylosing spondylitis patients to find disease-linked TCR variants. The full study cohort was made up of 20 to 25 ankylosing spondylitis patients and roughly 98 healthy donors. Peripheral blood was sampled, and synovial fluid was also collected from ankylosing spondylitis patients.

This clonotype was counted at least ten times. Its specific antigen is unknown. Within one base of it there is no much larger clone, and no base qualities were kept. Beyond this particular receptor, the publication reports: Some motif variants were previously reported in synovial fluid and blood of reactive arthritis patients, suggesting common disease-initiation mechanisms. According to the report, matched synovial fluid samples from ankylosing spondylitis patients were significantly enriched for the disease-linked clones. A CD8+ phenotype was shown by the disease-linked clones, which were found at relatively low frequencies in peripheral blood. A TCR beta motif made up of under ten highly homologous amino acid variants appeared to be characteristic of blood from ankylosing spondylitis patients.

The sequencer was an Illumina HiSeq 2500. Quantitative 5'-RACE with molecular barcodes was used to prepare TCR beta libraries. On the authors' methods: Disease-linked TCR variants were identified with a new computational method built on a probabilistic model of VDJ rearrangement. TCRdb itself trimmed the public reads at Q25 with fastp, ran MiXCR and retained productive beta chains. Every CDR3 protein is listed once, alongside the most common genes and DNA of its rows. TCRdb, rather than the study authors, made the V and J calls. The table for this sample lists about 210,000 distinct CDR3 sequences; 7% to 10% of them were counted only once. Around 4.9% of the sample is held by the ten biggest clonotypes. Spanning cysteine to phenylalanine, the CDR3 consists of 13 amino acids. The entry retains the CDR3 DNA only, 39 bases that are in frame from base 1. Reading the germline V gene (reference sequence) gives CDR1 DFQATT and CDR2 SNEGSKA. V and J are trimmed by 5 bases and 5 bases, and the gene matches miss 4 bases of the junction.

Sequencing was done on a sample of blood, either unsorted or a sorted T cell fraction (not recorded which). The origin of this receptor is a female donor with ankylosing spondylitis or in good health (not recorded which). The rearrangement combines TRBV20-1 with TRBJ2-3; a stretch of 10 junction bases matches TRBD2. The DNA is TGCAGTGCTGGGGGGACTAGCGAAGATACGCAGTATTTT. Its translation reads: CSAGGTSEDTQYF.